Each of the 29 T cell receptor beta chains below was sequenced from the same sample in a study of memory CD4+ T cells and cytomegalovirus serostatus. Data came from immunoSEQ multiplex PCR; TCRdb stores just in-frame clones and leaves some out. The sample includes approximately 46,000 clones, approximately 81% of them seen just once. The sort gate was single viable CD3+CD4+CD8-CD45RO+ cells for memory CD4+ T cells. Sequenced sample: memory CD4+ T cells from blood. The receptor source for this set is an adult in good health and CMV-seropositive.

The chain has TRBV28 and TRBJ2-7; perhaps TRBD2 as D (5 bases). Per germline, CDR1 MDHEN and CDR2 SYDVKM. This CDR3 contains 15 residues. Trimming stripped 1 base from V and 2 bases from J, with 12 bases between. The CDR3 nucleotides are TGTGCCAGCAGTTTATTGAGGGAACCGACCTACGAGCAGTACTTC. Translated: CASSLLREPTYEQYF.

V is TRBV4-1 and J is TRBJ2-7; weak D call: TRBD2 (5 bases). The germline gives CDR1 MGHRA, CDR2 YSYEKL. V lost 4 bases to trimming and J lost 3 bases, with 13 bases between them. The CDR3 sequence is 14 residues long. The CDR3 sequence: CASSPLDGGYEQYF. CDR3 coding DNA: TGCGCCAGCAGCCCATTGGACGGAGGCTACGAGCAGTACTTC.

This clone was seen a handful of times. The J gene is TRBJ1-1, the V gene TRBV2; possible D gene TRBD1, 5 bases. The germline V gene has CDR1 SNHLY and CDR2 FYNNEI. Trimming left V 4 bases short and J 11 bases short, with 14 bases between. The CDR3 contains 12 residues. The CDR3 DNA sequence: TGTGCCAGCAGTGGACAGATCCCGAGGGCTTTCTTT. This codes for CASSGQIPRAFF.

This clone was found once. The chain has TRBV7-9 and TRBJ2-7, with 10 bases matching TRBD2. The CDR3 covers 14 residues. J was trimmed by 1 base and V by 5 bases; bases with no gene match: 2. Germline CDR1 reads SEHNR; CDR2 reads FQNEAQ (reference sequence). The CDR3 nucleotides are TGTGCCAGCAGCCGGACTAGCGGATCCTACGAGCAGTACTTC. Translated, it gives CASSRTSGSYEQYF.

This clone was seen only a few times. The CDR3 nucleotides read TGTGCCAGTAGTATAGGGTTAGGGCAGGGGATCCACAATGAGCAGTTCTTC. Protein sequence: CASSIGLGQGIHNEQFF. This chain connects TRBV19 to TRBJ2-1, with TRBD1 as a possible D gene (6 bases). This CDR3 has 17 amino acids. Trimming took 1 base from V and 5 from J, leaving 18 bases between them. The V gene's germline CDR1 is LNHDA and CDR2 SQIVND (reference sequence).

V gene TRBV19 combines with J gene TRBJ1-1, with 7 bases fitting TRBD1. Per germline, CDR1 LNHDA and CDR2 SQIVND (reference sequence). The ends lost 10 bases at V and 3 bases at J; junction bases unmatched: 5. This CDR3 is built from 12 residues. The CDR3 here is CATLQGDTEAFF. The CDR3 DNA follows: TGTGCCACCCTTCAGGGGGACACTGAAGCTTTCTTT.

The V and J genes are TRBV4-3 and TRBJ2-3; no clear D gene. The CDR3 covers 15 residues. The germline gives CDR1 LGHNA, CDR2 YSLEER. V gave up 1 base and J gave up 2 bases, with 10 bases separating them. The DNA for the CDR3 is TGCGCCAGCAGCCAAGGGACGGGTTACACAGATACGCAGTATTTT. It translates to CASSQGTGYTDTQYF.

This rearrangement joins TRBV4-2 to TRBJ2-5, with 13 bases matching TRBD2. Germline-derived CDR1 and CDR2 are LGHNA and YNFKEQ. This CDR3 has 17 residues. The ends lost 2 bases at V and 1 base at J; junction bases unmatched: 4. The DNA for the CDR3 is TGTGCCAGCAGCCAAACTAGCGGGGGGGATACCCAAGAGACCCAGTACTTC. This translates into CASSQTSGGDTQETQYF.

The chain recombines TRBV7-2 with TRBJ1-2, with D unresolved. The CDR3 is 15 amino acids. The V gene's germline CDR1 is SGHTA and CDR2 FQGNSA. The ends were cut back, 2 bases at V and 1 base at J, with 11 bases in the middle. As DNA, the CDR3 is TGTGCCAGCAGCTTAAACCCGATGAATAACTATGGCTACACCTTC. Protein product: CASSLNPMNNYGYTF.

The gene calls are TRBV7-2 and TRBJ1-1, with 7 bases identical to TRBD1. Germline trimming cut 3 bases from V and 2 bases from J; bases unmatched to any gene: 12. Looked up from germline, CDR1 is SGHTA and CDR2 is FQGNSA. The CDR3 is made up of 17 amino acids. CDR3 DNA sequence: TGTGCCAGCAGCTTGGTCGACGAAGACAGGGTAAACACTGAAGCTTTCTTT. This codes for CASSLVDEDRVNTEAFF.

The CDR3: CASSLDKGGRGTSGNQPQHF. CDR3 bases: TGTGCCAGCAGCTTAGATAAAGGGGGAAGGGGCACGTCGGGCAATCAGCCCCAGCATTTT. This chain connects TRBV11-3 to TRBJ1-5; TRBD1 might be the D (6 bases). The germline V gene encodes CDR1 SGHNT and CDR2 YENEEA. This CDR3 comprises 20 residues. Trimming cost V 0 bases and J 2 bases, with 23 bases left between them.

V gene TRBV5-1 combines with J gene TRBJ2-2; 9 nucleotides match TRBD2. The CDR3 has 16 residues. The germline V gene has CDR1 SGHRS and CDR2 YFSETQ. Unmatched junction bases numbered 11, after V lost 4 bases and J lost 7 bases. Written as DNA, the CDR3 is TGCGCCAGCAGCCTCCGGGCGGGGGGGCCCCACGGGGAGCTGTTTTTT. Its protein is CASSLRAGGPHGELFF.

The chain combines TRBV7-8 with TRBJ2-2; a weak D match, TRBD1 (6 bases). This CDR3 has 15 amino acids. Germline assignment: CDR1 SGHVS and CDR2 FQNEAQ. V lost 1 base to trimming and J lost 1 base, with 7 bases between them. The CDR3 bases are TGTGCCAGCAGCTTAGGGGGGCGGAACACCGGGGAGCTGTTTTTT. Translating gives CASSLGGRNTGELFF.

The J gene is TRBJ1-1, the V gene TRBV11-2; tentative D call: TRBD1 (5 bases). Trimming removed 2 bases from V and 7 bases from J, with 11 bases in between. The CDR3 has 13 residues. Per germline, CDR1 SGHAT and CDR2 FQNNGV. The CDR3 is CASSLTGEGEAFF. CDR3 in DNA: TGTGCCAGCAGCTTAACAGGAGAAGGTGAAGCTTTCTTT.

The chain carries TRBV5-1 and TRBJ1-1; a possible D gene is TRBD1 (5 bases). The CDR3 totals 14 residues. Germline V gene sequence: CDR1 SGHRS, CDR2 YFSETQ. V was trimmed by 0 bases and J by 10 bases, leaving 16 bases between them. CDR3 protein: CASSLDNSGGGAFF. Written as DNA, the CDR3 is TGCGCCAGCAGCTTGGACAACTCCGGGGGTGGAGCTTTCTTT.

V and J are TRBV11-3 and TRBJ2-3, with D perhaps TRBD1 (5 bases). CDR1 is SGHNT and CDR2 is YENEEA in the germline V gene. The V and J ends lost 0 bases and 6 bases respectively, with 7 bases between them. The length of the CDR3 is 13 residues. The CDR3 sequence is CASSLEKGDTQYF. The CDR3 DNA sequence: TGTGCCAGCAGCTTAGAGAAGGGGGATACGCAGTATTTT.

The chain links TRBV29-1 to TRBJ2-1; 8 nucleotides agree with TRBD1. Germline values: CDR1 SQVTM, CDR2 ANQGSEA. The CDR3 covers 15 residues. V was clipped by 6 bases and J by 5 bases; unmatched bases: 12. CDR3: CSVRRTDRADNEQFF. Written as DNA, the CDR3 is TGCAGCGTGAGGAGAACGGACAGGGCAGACAATGAGCAGTTCTTC.

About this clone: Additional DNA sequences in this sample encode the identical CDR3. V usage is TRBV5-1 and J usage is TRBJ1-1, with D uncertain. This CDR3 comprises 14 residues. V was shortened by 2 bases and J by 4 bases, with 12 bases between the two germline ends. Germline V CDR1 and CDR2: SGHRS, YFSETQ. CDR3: CASSLEGIGTEAFF. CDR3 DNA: TGCGCCAGCAGCTTAGAAGGGATTGGCACTGAAGCTTTCTTT.

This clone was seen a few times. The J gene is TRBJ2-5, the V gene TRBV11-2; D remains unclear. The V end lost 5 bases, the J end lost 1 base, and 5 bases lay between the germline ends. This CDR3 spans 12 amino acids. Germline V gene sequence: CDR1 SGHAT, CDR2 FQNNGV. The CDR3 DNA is TGTGCCAGCAGCCGACCCCAAGAGACCCAGTACTTC. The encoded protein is CASSRPQETQYF.

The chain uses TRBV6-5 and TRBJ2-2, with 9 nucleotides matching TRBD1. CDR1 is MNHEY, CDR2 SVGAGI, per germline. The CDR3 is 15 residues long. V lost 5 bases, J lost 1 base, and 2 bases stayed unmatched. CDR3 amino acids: CASSLDRGNTGELFF. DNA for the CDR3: TGTGCCAGCAGTCTGGACAGGGGGAACACCGGGGAGCTGTTTTTT.

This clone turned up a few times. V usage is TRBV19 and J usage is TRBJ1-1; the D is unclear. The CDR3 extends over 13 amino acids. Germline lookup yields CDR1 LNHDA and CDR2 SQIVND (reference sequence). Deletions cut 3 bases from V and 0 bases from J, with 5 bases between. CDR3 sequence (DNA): TGTGCCAGTAGTATTGGGGTGAACACTGAAGCTTTCTTT. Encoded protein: CASSIGVNTEAFF.

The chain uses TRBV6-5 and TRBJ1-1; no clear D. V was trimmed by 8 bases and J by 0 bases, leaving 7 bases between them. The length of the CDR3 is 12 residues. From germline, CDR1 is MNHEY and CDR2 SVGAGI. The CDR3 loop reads CASYTVNTEAFF. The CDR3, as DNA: TGTGCCAGCTACACAGTGAACACTGAAGCTTTCTTT.

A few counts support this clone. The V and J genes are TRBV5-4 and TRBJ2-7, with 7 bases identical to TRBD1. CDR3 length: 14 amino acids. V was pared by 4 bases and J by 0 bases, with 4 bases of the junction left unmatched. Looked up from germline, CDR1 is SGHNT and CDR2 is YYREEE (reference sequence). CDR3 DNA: TGTGCCAGCAGCCAAGGACAGGACTCCTACGAGCAGTACTTC. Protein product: CASSQGQDSYEQYF.

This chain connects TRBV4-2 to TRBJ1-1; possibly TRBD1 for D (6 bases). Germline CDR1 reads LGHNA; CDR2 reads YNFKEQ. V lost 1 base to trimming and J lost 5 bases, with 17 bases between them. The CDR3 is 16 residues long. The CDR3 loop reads CASSQGWGAEGTEAFF. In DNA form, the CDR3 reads TGTGCCAGCAGCCAAGGCTGGGGGGCAGAAGGTACTGAAGCTTTCTTT.

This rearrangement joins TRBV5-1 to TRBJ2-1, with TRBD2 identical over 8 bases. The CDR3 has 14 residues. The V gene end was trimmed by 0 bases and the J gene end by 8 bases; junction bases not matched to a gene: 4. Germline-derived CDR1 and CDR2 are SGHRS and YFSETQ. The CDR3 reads CASSLARGGHEQFF. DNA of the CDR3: TGCGCCAGCAGCTTGGCACGGGGGGGCCATGAGCAGTTCTTC.

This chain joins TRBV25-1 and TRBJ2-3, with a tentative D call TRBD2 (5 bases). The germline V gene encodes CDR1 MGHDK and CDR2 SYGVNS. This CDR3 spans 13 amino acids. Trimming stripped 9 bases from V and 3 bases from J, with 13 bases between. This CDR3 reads CASSRDQTDTQYF. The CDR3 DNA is TGTGCCAGTTCCCGGGATCAAACAGATACGCAGTATTTT.

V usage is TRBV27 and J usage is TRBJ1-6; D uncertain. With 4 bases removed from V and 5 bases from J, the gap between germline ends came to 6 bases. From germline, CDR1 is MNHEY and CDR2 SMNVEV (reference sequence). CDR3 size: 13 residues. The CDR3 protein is CASSYLNNSPLHF. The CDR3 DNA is TGTGCCAGCAGTTACTTGAATAATTCACCCCTCCACTTT.

The CDR3 here is CASSLHLGEGSNTEAFF. CDR3 DNA: TGCGCCAGCAGCCTACATCTGGGGGAGGGGTCGAACACTGAAGCTTTCTTT. This rearrangement joins TRBV4-1 to TRBJ1-1; tentatively, D is TRBD1 (5 bases). The CDR3 loop spans 17 amino acids. The ends were cut back, 4 bases at V and 1 base at J, with 19 bases in the middle. CDR1 is MGHRA and CDR2 is YSYEKL in the germline V gene.

The CDR3 DNA follows: TGTGCCAGTAGTCGACAGGATCGTAGGGAGACCCAGTACTTC. Translating gives CASSRQDRRETQYF. V and J are TRBV19 and TRBJ2-5, with a weak D call TRBD1 (6 bases). The germline V and J ends were trimmed by 5 bases and 5 bases, with 15 bases remaining between them. Germline values: CDR1 LNHDA, CDR2 SQIVND (reference sequence). The CDR3 runs 14 residues.